One sample yielded the 4 T cell receptor beta chains listed below, sequenced in a study of long-term antiretroviral therapy in people with HIV. The immunoSEQ assay was v3.0, run at survey level. Profiled with immunoSEQ multiplex PCR; TCRdb holds only in-frame clones, not every one. The sample carries about 21,000 clones, around three quarters recorded once. The sequencing used unsorted PBMCs, collected 2.2 years after starting antiretroviral therapy. These receptors were taken from a man aged 50 to 59 with HIV.

The chain uses TRBV5-1 and TRBJ1-5; D ambiguous. The V end lost 1 base, the J end lost 4 bases, and 12 bases lay between the germline ends. Per the germline V gene, CDR1 is SGHRS and CDR2 is YFSETQ. The CDR3 is 15 residues long. The CDR3 DNA sequence: TGCGCCAGCAGCTTGACGGGGTTGGTAAATCAGCCCCAGCATTTT. Encoded protein: CASSLTGLVNQPQHF.

V and J are TRBV18 and TRBJ1-6; D not resolved. Per the germline V gene, CDR1 is KGHSH and CDR2 is LQKENI. The CDR3 runs to 14 residues. The ends were cut back, 3 bases at V and 6 bases at J, with 9 bases in the middle. The CDR3 DNA reads as TGTGCCAGCTCACCCAAGGGTACTAATTCACCCCTCCACTTT. Protein: CASSPKGTNSPLHF.

This clone was found a few times. The chain employs TRBV15 and TRBJ1-3; D gene unclear. Trimming removed 3 bases at V and 0 bases at J, with 6 bases between. The CDR3 consists of 14 residues. Germline loops: CDR1 LNHNV, CDR2 YYDKDF (reference sequence). CDR3 sequence (DNA): TGTGCCACCAGCAGTTCCCGCTCTGGAAACACCATATATTTT. Its translation: CATSSSRSGNTIYF.

The rearrangement joins TRBV7-6 to TRBJ1-4, with 7 bases that match TRBD1. The trim removed 6 bases at V and 3 bases at J, leaving 10 bases unmatched. Per germline, CDR1 SGHVS and CDR2 FNYEAQ. The CDR3 is 16 residues long. This CDR3 reads CASRREQGQPNEKLFF. The CDR3 DNA sequence: TGTGCCAGCAGGCGAGAACAGGGACAGCCTAATGAAAAACTGTTTTTT.